This is a list of T cell receptor beta chains from one sample in a study of PD-L1 blockade in urothelial cancer. The repertoire was sequenced with immunoSEQ multiplex PCR; TCRdb's copy has only in-frame clones and lacks some. Among tens of thousands of clones listed, 84% were seen once. The sample was PBMCs, taken around atezolizumab (anti-PD-L1) treatment. These receptors were collected from a man aged 50 or older with urothelial cancer. Both conserved end residues are part of each CDR3. Each record gives: clone size, J gene, D gene, V gene, CDR3 DNA, CDR3 protein. The D gene is left open where the match is weak. Part of the rows lack a size; the others show once, few, many or a class for expanded clones.

-	TRBJ1-3	-	TRBV7-9	TGTGCCAGCAGCTTCTCCGGGACATCAGCATCTCTGCGAAACACCATATATTTT	CASSFSGTSASLRNTIYF
-	TRBJ1-1	-	TRBV6-5	TGTGCCAGCAGAAGCTCCGGGGGCGGGGGCACTGAAGCTTTCTTT	CASRSSGGGGTEAFF
-	TRBJ2-7	-	TRBV28	TGTGCCAGCAGTTTCTCGCAGACAGGGAGGTACTACGAGCAGTACTTC	CASSFSQTGRYYEQYF
-	TRBJ1-3	-	TRBV2	TGTGCCAGCAGCGAGGGAAACACCATATATTTT	CASSEGNTIYF
-	TRBJ2-4	-	TRBV18	TGTGCCAGCTCGCAATCGACAGGTCTGGACATTCAGTACTTC	CASSQSTGLDIQYF
-	TRBJ2-7	-	TRBV30	TGTGCCTGGAGTATCTTAGAAGAGCAGTACTTC	CAWSILEEQYF
-	TRBJ1-6	-	TRBV6-5	TGTGCCAGCAGTTACGGCGAGAGAGGATCACCCCTCCACTTT	CASSYGERGSPLHF
-	TRBJ2-3	TRBD2	TRBV10-3	TGTGCCATCAGGGAGCGGGAGGGCACAGATACGCAGTATTTT	CAIREREGTDTQYF
few	TRBJ1-4	-	TRBV6-5	TGTGCCAGCAGTTCTGCAGGGGAAAAACTGTTTTTT	CASSSAGEKLFF
-	TRBJ2-3	-	TRBV7-3	TGTGCCAGCAGCTTAGAGGGACTCTACACAGATACGCAGTATTTT	CASSLEGLYTDTQYF
-	TRBJ1-5	-	TRBV9	TGTGCCAGCAGCGTAGGGGGGGGAAATCAGCCCCAGCATTTT	CASSVGGGNQPQHF
-	TRBJ2-7	TRBD2	TRBV6-5	TGTGCCAGCCGGACCAGCGGGAGGGCGTACGAGCAGTACTTC	CASRTSGRAYEQYF
-	TRBJ2-7	TRBD1	TRBV7-9	TGTGCCAGCAGCTTAGCAGGGGGCGGCGACGAGCAGTACTTC	CASSLAGGGDEQYF
-	TRBJ1-5	TRBD1	TRBV10-3	TGTGCCATCAGTGAAGGGAACAGGGGAAATCAGCCCCAGCATTTT	CAISEGNRGNQPQHF
-	TRBJ1-1	TRBD1	TRBV11-3	TGTGCCAGCAGCCCACGACAGGGCACTGAAGCTTTCTTT	CASSPRQGTEAFF
-	TRBJ1-5	TRBD1	TRBV6-5	TGTGCCAGCAGTCCAGGGGGGTCTAATCAGCCCCAGCATTTT	CASSPGGSNQPQHF
-	TRBJ2-3	TRBD2	TRBV28	TGTGCCAGCAGTTTGACTAGCAGTAAAGGTACGCAGTATTTT	CASSLTSSKGTQYF
-	TRBJ2-3	TRBD1	TRBV5-1	TGCGCCAGCAGCTTGGACAGGGGACCAGATACGCAGTATTTT	CASSLDRGPDTQYF
-	TRBJ1-3	TRBD1	TRBV5-1	TGCGCCAGCCGAATAGGGACAGGGGGCGAAAATGGAAACACCATATATTTT	CASRIGTGGENGNTIYF
-	TRBJ2-4	TRBD1	TRBV4-1	TGCGCCAGCAGCCAAGTCGCGGGGACAGGGATCCAAAACATTCAGTACTTC	CASSQVAGTGIQNIQYF
-	TRBJ2-3	-	TRBV4-3	TGCGCCAGCAGCAGCGCGGCAGGGACGCAGTATTTT	CASSSAAGTQYF
-	TRBJ2-5	-	TRBV15	TGTGCCACCACCGATGGCCGGGTTAACCAAGAGACCCAGTACTTC	CATTDGRVNQETQYF
-	TRBJ2-7	TRBD2	TRBV10-1	TGCGCCAGCAGTGAATCGACTGGACTAGGTCTCTACGAGCAGTACTTC	CASSESTGLGLYEQYF
few	TRBJ2-7	TRBD2	TRBV28	TGTGCCAGCAGTACTTCTAGCGGGGGGCGCCCGGCCTACGAGCAGTACTTC	CASSTSSGGRPAYEQYF
-	TRBJ2-1	-	TRBV19	TGTGCCAGTAGTATAGGCCCGCCACCGGGACTCAATGAGCAGTTCTTC	CASSIGPPPGLNEQFF
-	TRBJ2-3	TRBD2	TRBV11-2	TGTGCCAGCAGCTTAGGCCCGGGGGGGCCGGGAGGCTATACGCAGTATTTT	CASSLGPGGPGGYTQYF
-	TRBJ2-3	TRBD2	TRBV6-5	TGTGCCAGCAGTTTTCTAGCGGGGGGGCTCACAGATACGCAGTATTTT	CASSFLAGGLTDTQYF
once	TRBJ2-5	TRBD2	TRBV7-7	TGTGCCAGCAGCCTTGGACTAGGCCAAGAGACCCAGTACTTC	CASSLGLGQETQYF
-	TRBJ2-7	-	TRBV7-2	TGTGCCAGCAGCCCGCAGGAGGGCGGCGAGCAGTACTTC	CASSPQEGGEQYF
-	TRBJ2-2	-	TRBV10-3	TGTGCCATCAGTGACGGGAACACCGGGGAGCTGTTTTTT	CAISDGNTGELFF
-	TRBJ2-2	-	TRBV5-1	TGCGCCAGCATTGGGGGGGCCGGAAACACCGGGGAGCTGTTTTTT	CASIGGAGNTGELFF
-	TRBJ2-7	TRBD2	TRBV6-5	TGTGCCAGCAGTTCCCTAGCGGGAGCCTACGAGCAGTACTTC	CASSSLAGAYEQYF
-	TRBJ2-4	-	TRBV28	TGTGCCAGCAGCAGACACCTCAAAAACATTCAGTACTTC	CASSRHLKNIQYF
-	TRBJ2-1	TRBD1	TRBV6-1	TGTGCCAGCAGTGGCCGAGAGACAGGGAGCAATGAGCAGTTCTTC	CASSGRETGSNEQFF
-	TRBJ2-1	TRBD2	TRBV7-9	TGTGCCAGCAGCCAGGGACTAGCGGGACTGAATGAGCAGTTCTTC	CASSQGLAGLNEQFF
-	TRBJ1-2	-	TRBV6-1	TGTGCCAGCAGTGAATTGGGCATAACTAACTATGGCTACACCTTC	CASSELGITNYGYTF
-	TRBJ2-3	-	TRBV5-4	TGTGCCAGCAGCGGGGGGGCCGGCACAGATACGCAGTATTTT	CASSGGAGTDTQYF
once	TRBJ2-3	TRBD2	TRBV29-1	TGCAGCGTTGGGGGGGGGAATAGGCCCACAGATACGCAGTATTTT	CSVGGGNRPTDTQYF
-	TRBJ2-3	-	TRBV11-2	TGTGCCAGCAGCAACCGACTACAGATCACAGATACGCAGTATTTT	CASSNRLQITDTQYF
-	TRBJ2-1	TRBD2	TRBV5-1	TGCGCCAGCAGGCGGACTTTAACAGTGAAGGGACTAGCGGTATACAATGAGCAGTTCTTC	CASRRTLTVKGLAVYNEQFF
-	TRBJ2-2	-	TRBV9	TGTGCCAGCAGCGTAGCCTCCGGGGAGCTGTTTTTT	CASSVASGELFF
-	TRBJ1-1	TRBD1	TRBV4-1	TGCGCCAGCAGCCGGGACAGTGAAGCTTTCTTT	CASSRDSEAFF
-	TRBJ1-6	-	TRBV19	TGTGCCAGTAGACTTGACAGAAATTCACCCCTCCACTTT	CASRLDRNSPLHF
-	TRBJ2-5	TRBD1	TRBV5-1	TGCGCCAGCAGCTTGGGGACAGGGCAACAAGAGACCCAGTACTTC	CASSLGTGQQETQYF
-	TRBJ2-5	TRBD2	TRBV18	TGTGCCAGCTCATCGGGACTAGCGGGGGTAGAGACCCAGTACTTC	CASSSGLAGVETQYF
-	TRBJ1-4	TRBD1	TRBV4-3	TGCGCCAGCAGCCAAGCTGGGACAGGGGGTGAAAAACTGTTTTTT	CASSQAGTGGEKLFF
-	TRBJ2-7	TRBD1	TRBV6-5	TGTGCCAGCAGTTACTGGCCAGGGGGTTACGAGCAGTACTTC	CASSYWPGGYEQYF
-	TRBJ2-3	TRBD1	TRBV19	TGTGCCAGTAACTCCCAGCTACAGGGGATTAGCACAGATACGCAGTATTTT	CASNSQLQGISTDTQYF
-	TRBJ2-3	TRBD2	TRBV30	TGTGCCTGGAGGGGGGGGAGAGAGGCAGATACGCAGTATTTT	CAWRGGREADTQYF
-	TRBJ2-3	TRBD1	TRBV10-1	TGCGCCAGCAGTGGGGCAGGGGGCTTTGGGACAGATACGCAGTATTTT	CASSGAGGFGTDTQYF